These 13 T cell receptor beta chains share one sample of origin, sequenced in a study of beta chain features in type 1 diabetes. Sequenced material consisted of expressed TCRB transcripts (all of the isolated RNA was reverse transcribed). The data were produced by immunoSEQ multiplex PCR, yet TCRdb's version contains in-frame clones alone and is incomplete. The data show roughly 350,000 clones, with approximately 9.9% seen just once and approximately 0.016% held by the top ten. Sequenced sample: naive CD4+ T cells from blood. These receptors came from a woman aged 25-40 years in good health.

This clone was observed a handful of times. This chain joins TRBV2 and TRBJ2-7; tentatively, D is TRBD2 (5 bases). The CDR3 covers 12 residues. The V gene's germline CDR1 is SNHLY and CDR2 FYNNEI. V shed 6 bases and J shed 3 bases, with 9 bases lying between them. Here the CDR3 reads CASSPGGYEQYF. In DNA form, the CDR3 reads TGTGCCAGCAGCCCAGGAGGCTACGAGCAGTACTTC.

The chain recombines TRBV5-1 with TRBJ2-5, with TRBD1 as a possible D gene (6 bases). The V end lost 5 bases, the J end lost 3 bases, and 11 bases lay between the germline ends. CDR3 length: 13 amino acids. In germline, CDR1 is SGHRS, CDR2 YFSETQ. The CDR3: CASSSRQEETQYF. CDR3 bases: TGCGCCAGCAGTTCGCGACAGGAAGAGACCCAGTACTTC.

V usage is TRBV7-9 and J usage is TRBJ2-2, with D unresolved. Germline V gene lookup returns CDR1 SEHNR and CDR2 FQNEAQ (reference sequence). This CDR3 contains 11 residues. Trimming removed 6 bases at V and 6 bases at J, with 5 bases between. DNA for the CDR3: TGTGCCAGCAGATCTTCCGGGGAGCTGTTTTTT. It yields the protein CASRSSGELFF.

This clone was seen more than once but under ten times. The CDR3 DNA follows: TGCGCCAGCAAGCTTGGCGGGAGGATCCCCGGGGAGCTGTTTTTT. It translates to CASKLGGRIPGELFF. This chain joins TRBV23-1 and TRBJ2-2; 8 bases map to TRBD2. TRBV23-1 is reported as an ORF; its role is uncertain. This CDR3 region has 15 residues. J was trimmed by 6 bases and V by 7 bases; bases with no gene match: 10.

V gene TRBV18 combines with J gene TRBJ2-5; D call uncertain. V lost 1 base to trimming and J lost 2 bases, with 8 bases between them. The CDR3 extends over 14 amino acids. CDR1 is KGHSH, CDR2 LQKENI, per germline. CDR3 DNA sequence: TGTGCCAGCTCACCACTCGTCACTCAAGAGACCCAGTACTTC. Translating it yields CASSPLVTQETQYF.

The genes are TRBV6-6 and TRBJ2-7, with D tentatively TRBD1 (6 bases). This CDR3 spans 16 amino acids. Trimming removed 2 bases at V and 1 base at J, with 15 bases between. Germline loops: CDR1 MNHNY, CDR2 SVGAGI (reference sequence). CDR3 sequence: CASSYTQGSRSYEQYF. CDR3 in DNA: TGTGCCAGCAGTTACACCCAGGGGTCACGGTCCTACGAGCAGTACTTC.

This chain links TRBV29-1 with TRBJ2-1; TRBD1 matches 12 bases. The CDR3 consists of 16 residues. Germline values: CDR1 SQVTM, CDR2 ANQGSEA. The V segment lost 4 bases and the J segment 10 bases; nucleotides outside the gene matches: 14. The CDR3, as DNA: TGCAGCGTTGGGGTTCCCGGGACAGGGGGCAAGGGGGAGCAGTTCTTC. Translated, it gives CSVGVPGTGGKGEQFF.

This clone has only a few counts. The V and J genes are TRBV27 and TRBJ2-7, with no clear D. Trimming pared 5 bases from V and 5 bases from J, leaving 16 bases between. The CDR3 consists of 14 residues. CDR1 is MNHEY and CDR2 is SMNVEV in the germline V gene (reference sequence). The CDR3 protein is CASSPPGLADEQYF. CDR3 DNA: TGTGCCAGCAGTCCCCCCGGGTTAGCAGACGAGCAGTACTTC.

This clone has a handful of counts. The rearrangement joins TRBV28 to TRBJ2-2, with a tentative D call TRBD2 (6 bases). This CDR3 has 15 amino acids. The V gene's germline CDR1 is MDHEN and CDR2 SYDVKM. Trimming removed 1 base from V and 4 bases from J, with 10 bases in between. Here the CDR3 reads CASSLLLAGTGELFF. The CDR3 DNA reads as TGTGCCAGCAGTTTATTACTAGCTGGCACCGGGGAGCTGTTTTTT. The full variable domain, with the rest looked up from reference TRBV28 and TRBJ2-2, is DVKVTQSSRYLVKRTGEKVFLECVQDMDHENMFWYRQDPGLGLRLIYFSYDVKMKEKGDIPEGYSVSREKKERFSLILESASTNQTSMYLCASSLLLAGTGELFFGEGSRLTVL.

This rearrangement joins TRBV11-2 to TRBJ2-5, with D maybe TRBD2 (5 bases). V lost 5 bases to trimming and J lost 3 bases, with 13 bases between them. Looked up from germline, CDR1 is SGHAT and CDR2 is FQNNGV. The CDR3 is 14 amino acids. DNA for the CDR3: TGTGCCAGCAGCCCCCCGGGGATAAAAGAGACCCAGTACTTC. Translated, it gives CASSPPGIKETQYF.

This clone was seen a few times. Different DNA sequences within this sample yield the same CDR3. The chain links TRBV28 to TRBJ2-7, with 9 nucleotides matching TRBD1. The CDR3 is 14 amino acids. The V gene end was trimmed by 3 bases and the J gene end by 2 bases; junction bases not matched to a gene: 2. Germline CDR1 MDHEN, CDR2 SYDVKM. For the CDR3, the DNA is TGTGCCAGCAGTTTCGGGGACAGGGCCTACGAGCAGTACTTC. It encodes CASSFGDRAYEQYF.

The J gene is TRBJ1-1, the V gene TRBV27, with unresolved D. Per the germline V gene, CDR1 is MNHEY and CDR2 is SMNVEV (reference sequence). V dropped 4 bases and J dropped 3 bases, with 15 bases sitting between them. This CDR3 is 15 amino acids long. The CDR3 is CASSSPGYGDTEAFF. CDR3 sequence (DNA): TGTGCCAGCAGTTCCCCGGGGTATGGAGACACTGAAGCTTTCTTT.

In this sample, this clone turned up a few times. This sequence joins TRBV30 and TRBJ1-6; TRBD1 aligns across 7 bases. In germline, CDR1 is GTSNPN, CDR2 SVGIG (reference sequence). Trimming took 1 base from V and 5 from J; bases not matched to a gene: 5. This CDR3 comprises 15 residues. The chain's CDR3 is CAWSAPDRNNSPLHF. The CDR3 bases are TGTGCCTGGAGTGCTCCGGACAGGAATAATTCACCCCTCCACTTT. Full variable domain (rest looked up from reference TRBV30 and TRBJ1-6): SQTIHQWPATLVQPVGSPLSLECTVEGTSNPNLYWYRQAAGRGLQLLFYSVGIGQISSEVPQNLSASRPQDRQFILSSKKLLLSDSGFYLCAWSAPDRNNSPLHFGNGTRLTVT.